Below are 5 T cell receptor beta chains sequenced from a single sample in a study of T cells in Graves' hyperthyroidism and ophthalmopathy (dated by TCRdb to about 2019). Libraries were constructed by multiplex PCR. The sequencing machine was an Illumina HiSeq 2000. The TCR beta CDR3 regions were amplified from the RNA transcripts. The first round of RT-PCR for the TCR CDR3 was performed with the HTBI primer set and the Qiagen OneStep RT-PCR kit. TCRdb passed the public sequencing reads through fastp at Q25 and MiXCR, retaining productive beta sequences. Every CDR3 protein is listed once, alongside the most common genes and DNA of its rows. This sample holds about 500,000 distinct CDR3 sequences; about 15% were observed only once. The ten largest clones capture 15% to 20% of the sample. Sequencing used blood. These receptors came from a woman between 18 and 30 years old with Graves' hyperthyroidism.

This chain connects TRBV27 to TRBJ2-1, with 9 bases matching TRBD2. The length of the CDR3 is 18 residues. J lost 0 bases, V lost 6 bases, and 12 bases had no gene match. Germline V lookup: CDR1 MNHEY, CDR2 SMNVEV (reference sequence). The CDR3 DNA is TGTGCCAGCAGCCCCGGGACTAGCTATGGGGTCTCCTACAATGAGCAGTTCTTC. Translating it yields CASSPGTSYGVSYNEQFF.

This clonotype was detected many times. Here the CDR3 reads CASSHERGDYGYTF. The CDR3 DNA follows: TGCGCCAGCAGCCACGAGAGAGGGGACTATGGCTACACCTTC. The J gene is TRBJ1-2, the V gene TRBV5-1, with D perhaps matching TRBD1 (5 bases). The CDR3 has 14 residues. V lost 4 bases and J 3 bases, leaving 13 bases between the germline ends. CDR1 and CDR2 (germline): SGHRS, YFSETQ. The complete variable domain, with remaining parts taken from reference TRBV5-1 and TRBJ1-2, reads KAGVTQTPRYLIKTRGQQVTLSCSPISGHRSVSWYQQTPGQGLQFLFEYFSETQRNKGNFPGRFSGRQFSNSRSEMNVSTLELGDSALYLCASSHERGDYGYTFGSGTRLTVV.

This clonotype was seen ten or more times. The chain is built from TRBV12-3 or TRBV12-4 and TRBJ1-1; the D is unclear. The CDR3 covers 13 residues. Trimming took off 3 bases at V and 2 bases at J, with 7 bases between the two ends. The CDR3 sequence: CASSFRKNTEAFF. CDR3 sequence (DNA): TGTGCCAGCAGTTTCCGGAAAAACACTGAAGCTTTCTTT.

This clonotype has at least ten counts. This chain uses TRBV30 with TRBJ2-2; D not resolved. The CDR3 contains 11 residues. Germline lookup yields CDR1 GTSNPN and CDR2 SVGIG (reference sequence). Trimming shortened V by 5 bases and J by 4 bases, and 5 bases separated the two germline ends. The CDR3 nucleotides read TGTGCCTGGGGAATCACCGGGGAGCTGTTTTTT. Amino acids: CAWGITGELFF.

This clonotype has ten or more counts. The J gene is TRBJ1-5, the V gene TRBV3-1, with a tentative D call TRBD1 (5 bases). V was cut by 1 base and J by 1 base, with 5 bases left in between. This CDR3 has 14 residues. The V gene's germline CDR1 is LGHDT and CDR2 YNNKEL (reference sequence). In DNA form, the CDR3 reads TGTGCCAGCAGCCAAGGGGGGAGCAATCAGCCCCAGCATTTT. Its translation is CASSQGGSNQPQHF.